This T cell receptor (beta chain) derives from a study of blood T cells in healthy people across ages. This clonotype has more than one count but fewer than ten. Its antigen is unidentified. Alongside a J-beta primer mix, a sample-barcoded 5' primer served in a second PCR lasting roughly 6 to 11 cycles. Samples each returned at least 3 million CDR3-containing paired-end reads. Via MiXCR, TCRdb re-called the 5' RACE reads, giving one row per CDR3 protein. Here the sample spans roughly 1.5 million distinct CDR3 sequences, approximately 43% being singletons. Study observations and caveats: Donor CMV infection status was unknown, possibly confounding age-related changes in expanded clonotypes. Long-lived and aged donors differed, with more naive CD4+ cells and higher diversity in the long-lived.

The CDR3 covers 14 residues. V lost 0 bases to trimming and J lost 2 bases, with 9 bases between them. Germline assignment: CDR1 SGDLS and CDR2 YYNGEE. Donors were systemically healthy Caucasian individuals from Russia aged roughly 6 to 90 years. V and J are TRBV9 and TRBJ2-7, with D possibly matching TRBD1 (5 bases). The sample consisted of blood. This TCR derives from a woman between 18 and 29 years old in good health. The CDR3 region is CASSVARQTYEQYF. The CDR3 DNA sequence: TGTGCCAGCAGCGTAGCGAGACAGACCTACGAGCAGTACTTC.